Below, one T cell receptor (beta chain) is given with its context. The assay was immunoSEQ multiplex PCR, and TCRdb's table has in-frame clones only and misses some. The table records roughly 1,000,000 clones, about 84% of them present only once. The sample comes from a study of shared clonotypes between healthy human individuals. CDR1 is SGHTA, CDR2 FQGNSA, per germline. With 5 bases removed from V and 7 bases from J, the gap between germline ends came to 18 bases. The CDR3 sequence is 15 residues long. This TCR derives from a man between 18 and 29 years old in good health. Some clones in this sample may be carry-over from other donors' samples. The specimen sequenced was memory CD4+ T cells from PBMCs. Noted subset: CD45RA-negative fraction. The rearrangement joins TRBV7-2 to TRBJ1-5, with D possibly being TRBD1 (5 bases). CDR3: CASSPRGQTAQPQHF. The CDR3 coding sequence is TGTGCCAGCAGCCCAAGGGGTCAGACGGCGCAGCCCCAGCATTTT.